One and the same sample provided the 2 T cell receptor beta chains below, sequenced in a study of OX40 agonist ivuxolimab in advanced cancers. The library was produced with the immunoSEQ multiplex PCR assay. This is the immuneACCESS table as TCRdb keeps it, with only in-frame sequences that have V and J called. A part of the clones is gone; compared with another copy, unresolved V genes explain less than half, and the rest is unexplained. The sample profile shows tens of thousands of clones; more than 75% of them were found once. The ten largest clonotypes hold less than 25% of the sample. The sequenced sample was CD4+ or CD8+ T cells sorted from blood, obtained in a trial of the OX40 agonist ivuxolimab. Receptors were obtained from an adult with an advanced solid tumor such as melanoma, head and neck, liver or kidney cancer.

This rearrangement joins TRBV15 to TRBJ2-7; 10 bases agree with TRBD2. J lost 3 bases, V lost 1 base, and 3 bases had no gene match. The CDR3 length is 15 residues. CDR1 is LNHNV, CDR2 YYDKDF, per germline (reference sequence). CDR3 coding DNA: TGTGCCACCAGCAGAGCTAGCGGGAGTAGCTACGAGCAGTACTTC. It is translated as CATSRASGSSYEQYF. Full variable domain (rest looked up from reference TRBV15 and TRBJ2-7): DAMVIQNPRYQVTQFGKPVTLSCSQTLNHNVMYWYQQKSSQAPKLLFHYYDKDFNNEADTPDNFQSRRPNTSFCFLDIRSPGLGDTAMYLCATSRASGSSYEQYFGPGTRLTVT.

V is TRBV4-1 and J is TRBJ2-3; D not certain. Per the germline V gene, CDR1 is MGHRA and CDR2 is YSYEKL. V was clipped by 4 bases and J by 2 bases, with 16 bases between them. There are 16 residues in the CDR3. CDR3 sequence (DNA): TGCGCCAGCAGCCTGCGACACCGCAGTTTCACAGATACGCAGTATTTT. Amino acid sequence: CASSLRHRSFTDTQYF.